This TCR beta chain was recorded in a study of blood T cell repertoires in COVID-19. Study overall: The United States, Italy and Spain provided the acute and convalescent COVID-19 samples.

Germline assignment: CDR1 SGHTA and CDR2 FQGTGA. The CDR3 contains 13 residues. With 5 bases clipped from V and 6 bases from J, the junction kept 6 bases outside the gene matches. Profiling relied on immunoSEQ multiplex PCR, and the TCRdb table lists in-frame clones only, not all of them. The data hold under 450,000 clones, with approximately 86% observed a single time. This TCR came from a woman aged 60-75 years with COVID-19, enrolled during active disease. Input material: peripheral blood. The chain combines TRBV7-3 with TRBJ2-7; TRBD1 aligns across 8 bases. The CDR3 DNA follows: TGTGCCAGCAGCGTCGGACAGGGACTCGAGCAGTACTTC. It encodes CASSVGQGLEQYF.